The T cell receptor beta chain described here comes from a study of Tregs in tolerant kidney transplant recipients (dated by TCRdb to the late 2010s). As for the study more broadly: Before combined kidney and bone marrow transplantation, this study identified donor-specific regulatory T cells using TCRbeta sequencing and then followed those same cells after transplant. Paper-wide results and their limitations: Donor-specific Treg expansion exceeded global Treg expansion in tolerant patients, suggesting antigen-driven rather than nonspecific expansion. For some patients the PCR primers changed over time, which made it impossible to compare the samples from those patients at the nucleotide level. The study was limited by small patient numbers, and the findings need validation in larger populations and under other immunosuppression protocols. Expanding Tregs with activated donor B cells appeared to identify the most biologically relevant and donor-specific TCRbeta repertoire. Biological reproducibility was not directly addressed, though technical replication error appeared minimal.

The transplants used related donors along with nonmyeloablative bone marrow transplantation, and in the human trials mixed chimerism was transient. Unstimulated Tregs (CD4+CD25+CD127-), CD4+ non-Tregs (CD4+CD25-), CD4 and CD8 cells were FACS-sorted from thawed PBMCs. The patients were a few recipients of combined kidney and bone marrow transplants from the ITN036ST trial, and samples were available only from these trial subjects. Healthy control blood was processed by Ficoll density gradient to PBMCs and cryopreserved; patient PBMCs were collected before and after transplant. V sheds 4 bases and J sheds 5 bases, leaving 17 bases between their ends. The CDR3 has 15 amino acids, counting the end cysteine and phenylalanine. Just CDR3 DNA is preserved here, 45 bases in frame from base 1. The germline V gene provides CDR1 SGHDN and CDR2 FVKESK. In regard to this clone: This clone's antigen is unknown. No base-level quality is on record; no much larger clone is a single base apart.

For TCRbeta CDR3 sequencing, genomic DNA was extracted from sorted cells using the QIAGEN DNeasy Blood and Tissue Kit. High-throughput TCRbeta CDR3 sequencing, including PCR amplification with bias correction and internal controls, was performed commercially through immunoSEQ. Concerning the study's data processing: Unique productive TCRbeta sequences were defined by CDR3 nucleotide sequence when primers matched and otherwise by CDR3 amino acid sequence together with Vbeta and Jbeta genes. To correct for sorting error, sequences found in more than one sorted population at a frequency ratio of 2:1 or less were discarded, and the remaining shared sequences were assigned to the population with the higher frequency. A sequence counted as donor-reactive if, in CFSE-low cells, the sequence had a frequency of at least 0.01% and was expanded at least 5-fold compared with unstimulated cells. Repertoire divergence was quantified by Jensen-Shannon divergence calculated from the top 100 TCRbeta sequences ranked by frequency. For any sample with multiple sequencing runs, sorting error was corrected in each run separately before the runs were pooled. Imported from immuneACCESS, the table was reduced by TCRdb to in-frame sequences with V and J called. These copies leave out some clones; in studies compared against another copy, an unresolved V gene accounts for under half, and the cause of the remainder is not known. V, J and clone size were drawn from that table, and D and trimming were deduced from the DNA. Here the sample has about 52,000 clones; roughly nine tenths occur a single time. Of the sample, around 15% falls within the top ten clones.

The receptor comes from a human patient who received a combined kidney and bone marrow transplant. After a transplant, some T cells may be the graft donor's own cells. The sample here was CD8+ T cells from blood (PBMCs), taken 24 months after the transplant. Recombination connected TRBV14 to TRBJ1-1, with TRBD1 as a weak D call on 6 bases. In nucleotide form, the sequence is TGTGCCAGCAGCCCGGTTCAACAGGGAAAGACTGAAGCTTTCTTT. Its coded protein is CASSPVQQGKTEAFF.